This T cell receptor beta chain was found in a study of blood T cell repertoires in COVID-19. The wider study: Whether acute or convalescent, the COVID-19 samples came from the United States, Italy and Spain. The analysed material was cDNA or gDNA that came from T cells, B-cell-depleted T cells, or PBMCs.

Trimming removed 8 bases at V and 0 bases at J, with 8 bases between. The length of the CDR3 is 13 residues. Germline values: CDR1 LNHDA, CDR2 SQIVND (reference sequence). This clone turned up a few times. In the source study's methods: Scientists estimated how many nucleated cells there were by amplifying reference gene primers. Clones were read by immunoSEQ multiplex PCR, and TCRdb kept only the in-frame ones, dropping some. For V, J and clone size, that table is used; D and trimming come from the DNA. The sample contains around 300,000 clones, around 88% of which appear only once. This chain uses TRBV19 with TRBJ2-1; D is undetermined. Sequenced sample: peripheral blood. The receptor's source is a man aged 30-40 years with active or convalescent COVID-19. This CDR3 reads CASHSGSYNEQFF. Here the CDR3 DNA reads TGTGCCAGTCATTCGGGCTCCTACAATGAGCAGTTCTTC.